These 9 T cell receptor beta chains came from one sample sequenced in a study of T-cell memory formation after mild COVID-19. TCRdb passed the 5' RACE reads through MiXCR, listing each CDR3 protein once. The sample yields just under 550,000 distinct CDR3 sequences, about a fifth seen once. Material for sequencing was PBMCs or a T cell subset sorted from them (not recorded which). Receptor source: an adult woman who had mild COVID-19 (a few samples of this study predate the infection). Cell type and time point are not known.

The chain combines TRBV11-2 with TRBJ2-5; D ambiguous. Germline values: CDR1 SGHAT, CDR2 FQNNGV. Between the trimmed V and J ends, which lost 5 bases and 5 bases, there was a span of 15 bases. This CDR3 spans 14 amino acids. The CDR3, as DNA: TGTGCCAGCAGCCCTAGTTTCGAACTGGAGACCCAGTACTTC. This codes for CASSPSFELETQYF.

V is TRBV12-3 or TRBV12-4 and J is TRBJ1-3; D unclear. The CDR3 has 14 residues. V was cut by 5 bases and J by 0 bases, with 8 bases left in between. CDR3 protein: CASSNRFSGNTIYF. The CDR3 DNA reads TGTGCCAGCAGTAACAGATTCTCTGGAAACACCATATATTTT.

CDR3 in DNA: TGTGCCAGCTCACCAGGAACTAGCGGGAGCTCCTACAATGAGCAGTTCTTC. It translates to CASSPGTSGSSYNEQFF. This rearrangement joins TRBV18 to TRBJ2-1, with TRBD2 matching over 11 bases. J lost 0 bases, V lost 2 bases, and 3 bases had no gene match. The CDR3 is 17 amino acids. Germline loops: CDR1 KGHSH, CDR2 LQKENI.

This clonotype came up many times. The chain recombines TRBV3-1 with TRBJ2-7; tentative D call: TRBD1 (5 bases). This CDR3 region has 17 residues. V was clipped by 0 bases and J by 6 bases, with 21 bases between them. Germline V gene data show CDR1 as LGHDT and CDR2 as YNNKEL (reference sequence). CDR3 in DNA: TGTGCCAGCAGCCAAGAGGTCGCAGGGTTCTTTTCGGCCGAGCAGTACTTC. Protein product: CASSQEVAGFFSAEQYF.

This clonotype occurred many times. The rearrangement joins TRBV20-1 to TRBJ1-6, with a possible D match to TRBD1 (6 bases). The V end lost 0 bases, the J end lost 6 bases, and 15 bases lay between the germline ends. The CDR3 has 16 residues. From germline, CDR1 is DFQATT and CDR2 SNEGSKA (reference sequence). CDR3 DNA: TGCAGTGCTAGAGATGGGGGGGCAGCCACTAATTCACCCCTCCACTTT. It encodes CSARDGGAATNSPLHF.

The chain is built from TRBV4-2 and TRBJ1-4, with D perhaps matching TRBD1 (5 bases). V shed 3 bases and J shed 7 bases, with 15 bases lying between them. The germline gives CDR1 LGHNA, CDR2 YNFKEQ. The CDR3 runs to 15 residues. CDR3 residues: CASSHDIAGVEKLFF. The CDR3 nucleotides are TGTGCCAGCAGCCACGATATTGCGGGGGTTGAAAAACTGTTTTTT.

This clonotype was detected ten times or more. The V gene is TRBV19, the J gene TRBJ2-7, with TRBD2 matching over 12 bases. Germline CDR1 LNHDA, CDR2 SQIVND (reference sequence). V was pared by 1 base and J by 2 bases, with 0 bases of the junction left unmatched. The CDR3 length is 15 residues. This CDR3 reads CASSIGLAGAYEQYF. CDR3 DNA sequence: TGTGCCAGTAGTATAGGACTAGCGGGAGCCTACGAGCAGTACTTC.

This clonotype was counted once. The rearrangement joins TRBV5-6 to TRBJ2-1; TRBD2 agrees at 10 bases. This CDR3 contains 18 residues. CDR1 and CDR2 (germline): SGHDT, YYEEEE. With 1 base clipped from V and 3 bases from J, the junction kept 10 bases outside the gene matches. CDR3 sequence: CASSLRLAGRTDYNEQFF. In nucleotides, the CDR3 is TGTGCCAGCAGCTTGAGACTAGCGGGTCGAACCGACTACAATGAGCAGTTCTTC. Variable domain in full (rest from reference TRBV5-6 and TRBJ2-1): DAGVTQSPTHLIKTRGQQVTLRCSPKSGHDTVSWYQQALGQGPQFIFQYYEEEERQRGNFPDRFSGHQFPNYSSELNVNALLLGDSALYLCASSLRLAGRTDYNEQFFGPGTRLTVL.

This clonotype was detected a few times. The V and J genes are TRBV30 and TRBJ1-2; unclear D gene. Germline CDR1 and CDR2: GTSNPN and SVGIG (reference sequence). This CDR3 comprises 13 residues. Deletions cut 3 bases from V and 8 bases from J, with 16 bases between. CDR3 amino acids: CAWSQWSGEGYTF. The CDR3 DNA follows: TGTGCCTGGAGCCAGTGGTCCGGGGAGGGCTACACCTTC.